The 16 T cell receptor beta chains below all came from one sample that was sequenced in a study of T cell responses to AZD1222 COVID-19 vaccine. Assay: immunoSEQ multiplex PCR; the TCRdb copy retains only in-frame clones and omits some. Of 150,000 to 200,000 clones listed, approximately 90% were seen once; the top ten hold nearly 3.5%. This specimen was peripheral blood, taken 28 days after the second AZD1222 dose. The receptors come from an adult who received the AZD1222 COVID-19 vaccine.

The rearrangement joins TRBV12-5 to TRBJ1-5, with no clear D. V shed 1 base and J shed 3 bases, with 4 bases lying between them. This CDR3 comprises 13 residues. Germline V lookup: CDR1 LGHNT, CDR2 FRNRAP. CDR3 amino acids: CASGLEYNQPQHF. The CDR3 DNA sequence: TGTGCTAGTGGTTTGGAATACAATCAGCCCCAGCATTTT. Combining the CDR3 with reference TRBV12-5 and TRBJ1-5 gives the whole variable domain DARVTQTPRHKVTEMGQEVTMRCQPILGHNTVFWYRQTMMQGLELLAYFRNRAPLDDSGMPKDRFSAEMPDATLATLKIQPSEPRDSAVYFCASGLEYNQPQHFGDGTRLSIL.

The rearrangement links TRBV7-3 to TRBJ2-1; D call uncertain. Germline CDR1 is SGHTA and CDR2 is FQGTGA. V shed 5 bases and J shed 8 bases, with 16 bases lying between them. This CDR3 region has 14 residues. As DNA, the CDR3 is TGTGCCAGCAGCAACACCGGTTTAGGACATGAGCAGTTCTTC. Protein: CASSNTGLGHEQFF.

CDR3 amino acids: CASSQVVSREHEQYF. The CDR3 DNA follows: TGCGCCAGCAGCCAAGTCGTTTCGCGGGAGCACGAGCAGTACTTC. The rearrangement joins TRBV4-1 to TRBJ2-7; TRBD2 agrees at 7 bases. The CDR3 has 15 amino acids. CDR1 is MGHRA, CDR2 YSYEKL, per germline. J lost 5 bases, V lost 1 base, and 8 bases had no gene match.

This chain joins TRBV9 and TRBJ2-7, with TRBD1 identical over 10 bases. The germline V gene encodes CDR1 SGDLS and CDR2 YYNGEE. CDR3 size: 14 residues. Trimming cost V 4 bases and J 6 bases; bases outside gene matches: 7. The CDR3 reads CASSPTTGGGEQYF. As DNA, the CDR3 is TGTGCCAGCAGCCCGACGACAGGGGGCGGCGAGCAGTACTTC.

The V and J genes are TRBV28 and TRBJ1-1; D might be TRBD1 (5 bases). This CDR3 comprises 15 residues. Deletions cut 3 bases from V and 6 bases from J, with 17 bases between. Germline CDR1 MDHEN, CDR2 SYDVKM. CDR3 in DNA: TGTGCCAGCAGTTTGCCCGGGGCACAGGAGCCTGAAGCTTTCTTT. This translates into CASSLPGAQEPEAFF.

This chain links TRBV29-1 with TRBJ1-2; maybe TRBD1 (5 bases). This CDR3 has 12 amino acids. Germline CDR1 and CDR2: SQVTM and ANQGSEA. Trimming took off 0 bases at V and 8 bases at J, with 10 bases between the two ends. The CDR3 protein is CSVEDQGAGYTF. DNA of the CDR3: TGCAGCGTTGAAGATCAGGGAGCAGGCTACACCTTC.

In this sample, this clone turned up a few times. The V gene is TRBV20-1, the J gene TRBJ2-3, with TRBD2 matching over 9 bases. The CDR3 is 15 residues long. V shed 3 bases and J 5 bases; nucleotides not matched to a gene: 9. The germline CDR1 and CDR2 sequences are DFQATT and SNEGSKA (reference sequence). The CDR3 loop reads CSASWIAGGIDTQYF. CDR3 DNA: TGCAGTGCTAGTTGGATCGCGGGAGGGATAGATACGCAGTATTTT.

About this clone itself: This same CDR3 is encoded by further DNA sequences in the sample. The chain combines TRBV13 with TRBJ1-3; D not resolved. The V end was cut by 1 base, the J end by 0 bases, with 7 bases between. Looked up from germline, CDR1 is PRHDT and CDR2 is FYEKMQ (reference sequence). CDR3 length: 15 residues. The CDR3: CASSLDSSSGNTIYF. In nucleotides, the CDR3 is TGTGCCAGCAGCTTAGACTCAAGCTCTGGAAACACCATATATTTT.

V usage is TRBV24-1 and J usage is TRBJ2-1; D not resolved. In germline, CDR1 is KGHDR, CDR2 SFDVKD. This CDR3 spans 12 amino acids. The V end was cut by 12 bases, the J end by 0 bases, with 8 bases between. The DNA of the CDR3 is TGTGCCTCTGGCCACTCCTACAATGAGCAGTTCTTC. It is translated as CASGHSYNEQFF.

This clone was recorded once. This chain uses TRBV29-1 with TRBJ1-4, with D unclear. Per germline, CDR1 SQVTM and CDR2 ANQGSEA. The V end was cut by 6 bases, the J end by 0 bases, with 11 bases between. The CDR3 has 14 residues. The CDR3, as DNA: TGCAGCGTCTTCGGGCCCTCAACTAATGAAAAACTGTTTTTT. Translation: CSVFGPSTNEKLFF.

This chain joins TRBV19 and TRBJ2-1; D may be TRBD1 or TRBD2 (5 bases each). Germline CDR1 and CDR2: LNHDA and SQIVND (reference sequence). V was shortened by 0 bases and J by 7 bases, with 10 bases between the two germline ends. This CDR3 is built from 14 residues. Here the CDR3 reads CASSIEGTGNEQFF. The CDR3 DNA sequence: TGTGCCAGTAGTATAGAGGGGACGGGTAATGAGCAGTTCTTC.

This chain uses TRBV18 with TRBJ2-1; TRBD2 matches at 12 bases. CDR1 and CDR2 (germline): KGHSH, LQKENI. V trimming: 1 base; J trimming: 9 bases; junction bases outside the gene matches: 4. CDR3 size: 15 residues. The CDR3 spells CASSPLTSGSGEQFF. The CDR3 DNA follows: TGTGCCAGCTCACCACTGACTAGCGGGAGTGGTGAGCAGTTCTTC.

The V and J genes are TRBV5-1 and TRBJ2-5; TRBD2 matches at 10 bases. Trimming took 5 bases from V and 5 from J; bases not matched to a gene: 3. The CDR3 runs to 13 residues. Germline V gene lookup returns CDR1 SGHRS and CDR2 YFSETQ. The CDR3 here is CASRVTSGETQYF. CDR3 DNA sequence: TGCGCCAGCAGGGTGACTAGCGGGGAGACCCAGTACTTC.

This clone was detected once. At one end, the junction sequence differs from germline, possibly due to a read error. The gene calls are TRBV5-4 and TRBJ1-4; a possible D gene is TRBD1 (5 bases). Looked up from germline, CDR1 is SGHNT and CDR2 is YYREEE (reference sequence). CDR3 length: 14 residues. CDR3 coding DNA: TGTGCCAGCAGTTTGGAGGGGACTAATGAAAAACTGTTTTTT. Protein product: CASSLEGTNEKLFF.

V and J are TRBV11-2 and TRBJ2-7; 8 bases are shared with TRBD1. V shed 5 bases and J 7 bases; nucleotides not matched to a gene: 4. This CDR3 spans 12 amino acids. CDR1 and CDR2 from the germline V gene are SGHAT and FQNNGV. CDR3 protein: CASSIRGLEQYF. Written as DNA, the CDR3 is TGTGCCAGCAGCATCAGGGGGCTGGAGCAGTACTTC.

The chain joins TRBV7-9 to TRBJ1-1; 7 bases align to TRBD1. Germline lookup yields CDR1 SEHNR and CDR2 FQNEAQ (reference sequence). This CDR3 contains 15 residues. V was pared by 4 bases and J by 5 bases, with 10 bases of the junction left unmatched. CDR3 sequence: CASSSTDRLTTEAFF. In nucleotides, the CDR3 is TGTGCCAGCAGCTCAACGGACAGGTTAACGACTGAAGCTTTCTTT.